This TCR beta chain came from a study of blood T cell repertoires in COVID-19 (dated by TCRdb to 2019 to 2021). General notes on the study: Collaborator samples came from the United States, Italy and Spain and covered acute and convalescent phases of COVID-19. The prospective study material was composed of cDNA or gDNA derived from T cells, B-cell-depleted T cells, or PBMCs. The dataset comprised deeply sampled blood TCRbeta repertoires from subjects exposed to, actively infected with, or recovered from COVID-19. The repertoires were released in a freely available public database intended as a resource for research on the immune response to SARS-CoV-2. Samples were obtained from the ongoing ImmuneRACE study (first 160 participants) and from roughly 1,300 subjects provided by 6 global collaborators. Sample metadata almost always included a de-identified subject ID, COVID-19 status, age in years and sex. Where HLA class I and class II types were available, the types were taken from metadata supplied by the sample provider, not from assay-based typing. Beyond this particular receptor, the publication reports: The quantity of clinical and demographic metadata differed by source and by participant and was supplied without curation.

TCRbeta CDR3 regions were amplified from genomic DNA by means of the immunoSEQ Assay, a bias-controlled multiplex PCR. The authors' analysis ran thus. Nucleated cell counts per sample were estimated from amplification of reference gene primers within the assay. To quantify the absolute abundance of each unique TCRbeta CDR3 rearrangement, sequence reads were collapsed and filtered. For each sample, productive Simpson clonality was calculated by taking the square root of Simpson's diversity index across productive rearrangements. The table was pulled from immuneACCESS by TCRdb, which kept in-frame rearrangements only. Such tables lose some clones; where checked, under half of the loss comes from unresolved V genes, and the rest has no known cause. V and J calls and clone size follow that table, whereas D and trimming were derived from the DNA. The sample table shows roughly 97,000 clones, and around nine tenths are seen once. 1.7% of the sample rests with the top ten.

The germline V gene (reference sequence) sets CDR1 to LNHDA and CDR2 to SQIVND. Ends trimmed: V by 3 bases, J by 2 bases; bases unmatched to a gene: 5. There are 15 amino acids in the CDR3, from cysteine to phenylalanine inclusive. Of all the DNA, just the CDR3 is kept, 45 bases in frame from base 1. Each collaborating institution followed its own protocols to collect whole blood in K2EDTA tubes. For TCRbeta analysis, collaborators shipped samples in one of three forms: frozen whole blood, isolated PBMCs, or DNA extracted from either of those sample types. On this clone: There is no known antigen for this receptor. The sample holds no much larger clone one base away, and base qualities are not on file.

Sequenced: peripheral blood. This receptor was identified in a man aged 55 to 70 with acute or convalescent COVID-19. Recombination connected TRBV19 to TRBJ1-2; TRBD1 agrees with 8 junctional bases. The nucleotide sequence reads TGTGCCAGTAGTATCCCGGGACAGGCAAACTATGGCTACACCTTC. It translates to CASSIPGQANYGYTF.